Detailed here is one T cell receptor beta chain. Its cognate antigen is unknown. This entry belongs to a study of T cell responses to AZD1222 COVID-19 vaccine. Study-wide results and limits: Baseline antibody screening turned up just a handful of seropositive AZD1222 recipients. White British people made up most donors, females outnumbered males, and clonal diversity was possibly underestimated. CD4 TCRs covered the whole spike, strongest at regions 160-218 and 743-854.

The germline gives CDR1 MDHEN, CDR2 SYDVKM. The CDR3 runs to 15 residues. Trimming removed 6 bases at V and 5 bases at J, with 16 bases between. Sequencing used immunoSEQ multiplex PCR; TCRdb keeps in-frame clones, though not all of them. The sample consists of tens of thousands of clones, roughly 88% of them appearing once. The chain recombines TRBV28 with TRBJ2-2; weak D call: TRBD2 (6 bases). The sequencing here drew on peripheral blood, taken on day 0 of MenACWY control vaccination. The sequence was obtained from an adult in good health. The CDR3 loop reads CASREMAGYTGELFF. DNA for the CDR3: TGTGCCAGCAGGGAGATGGCGGGGTATACCGGGGAGCTGTTTTTT.